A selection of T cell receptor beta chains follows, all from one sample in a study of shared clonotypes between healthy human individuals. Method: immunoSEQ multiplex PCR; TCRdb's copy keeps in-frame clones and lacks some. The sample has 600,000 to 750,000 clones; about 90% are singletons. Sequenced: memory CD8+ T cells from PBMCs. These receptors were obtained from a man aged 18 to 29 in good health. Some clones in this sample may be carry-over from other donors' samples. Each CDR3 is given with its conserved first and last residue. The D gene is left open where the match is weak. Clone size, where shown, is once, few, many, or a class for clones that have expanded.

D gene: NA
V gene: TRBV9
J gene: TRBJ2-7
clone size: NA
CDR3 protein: CASSVGHSLSYEQYF
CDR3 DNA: TGTGCCAGCAGCGTAGGTCACTCCCTCTCCTACGAGCAGTACTTC

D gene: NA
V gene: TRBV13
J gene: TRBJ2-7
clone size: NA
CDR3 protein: CASSNRGQDYEQYF
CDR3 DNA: TGTGCCAGCAGCAACCGGGGACAAGACTACGAGCAGTACTTC

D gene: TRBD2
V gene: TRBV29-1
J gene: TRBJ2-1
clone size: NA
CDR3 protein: CSVEGRGLAGGRTSSYNEQFF
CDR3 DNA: TGCAGCGTTGAAGGGAGGGGACTAGCGGGAGGGCGAACGAGCTCCTACAATGAGCAGTTCTTC

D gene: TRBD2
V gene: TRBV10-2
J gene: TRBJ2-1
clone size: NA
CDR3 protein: CASAGGGREQFF
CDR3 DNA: TGCGCCAGCGCGGGGGGGGGCCGTGAGCAGTTCTTC

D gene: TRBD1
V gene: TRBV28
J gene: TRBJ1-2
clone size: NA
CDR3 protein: CASSFTGVYGYTF
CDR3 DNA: TGTGCCAGCAGTTTTACAGGGGTCTATGGCTACACCTTC

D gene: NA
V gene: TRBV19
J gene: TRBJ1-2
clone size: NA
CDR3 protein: CASSFSPGRKGYGYTF
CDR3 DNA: TGTGCCAGTAGCTTTTCACCGGGACGTAAAGGCTATGGCTACACCTTC

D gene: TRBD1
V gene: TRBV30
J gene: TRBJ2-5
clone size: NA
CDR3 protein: CAHGRAGGFQETQYF
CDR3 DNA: TGTGCCCATGGACGGGCAGGGGGTTTCCAAGAGACCCAGTACTTC

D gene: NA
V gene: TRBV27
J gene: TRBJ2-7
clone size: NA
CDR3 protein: CASSSSAGRVSREQYF
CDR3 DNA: TGTGCCAGCAGTTCCTCGGCGGGGCGGGTATCGCGCGAGCAGTACTTC

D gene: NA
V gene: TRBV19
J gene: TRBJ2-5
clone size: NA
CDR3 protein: CASSISRTSETQYF
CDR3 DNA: TGTGCCAGTAGTATCTCTCGTACGTCAGAGACCCAGTACTTC

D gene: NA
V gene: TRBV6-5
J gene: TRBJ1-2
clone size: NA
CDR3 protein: CASRGSEDNYGYTF
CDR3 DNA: TGTGCCAGCAGAGGGTCAGAGGATAACTATGGCTACACCTTC

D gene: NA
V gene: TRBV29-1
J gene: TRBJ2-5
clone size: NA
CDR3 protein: CSVADRYQETQYF
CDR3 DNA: TGCAGCGTTGCGGACCGTTATCAAGAGACCCAGTACTTC

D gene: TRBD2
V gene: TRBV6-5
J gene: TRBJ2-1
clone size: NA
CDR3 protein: CASSYPREGLNEQFF
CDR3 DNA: TGTGCCAGCAGTTACCCACGGGAGGGCCTTAACGAGCAGTTCTTC

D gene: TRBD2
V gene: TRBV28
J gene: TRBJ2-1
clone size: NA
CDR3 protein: CASSLMLAGEGGSYNEQFF
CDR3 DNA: TGTGCCAGCAGTTTGATGCTAGCGGGAGAAGGGGGGTCCTACAATGAGCAGTTCTTC

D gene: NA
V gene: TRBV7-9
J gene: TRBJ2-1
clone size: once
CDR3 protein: CASRADGYNEQFF
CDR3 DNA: TGTGCCAGCAGAGCGGACGGATACAATGAGCAGTTCTTC

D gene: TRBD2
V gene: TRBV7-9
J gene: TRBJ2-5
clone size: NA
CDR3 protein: CASSSRLAGIQETQYF
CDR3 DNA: TGTGCCAGCAGCTCGCGACTAGCGGGGATCCAAGAGACCCAGTACTTC

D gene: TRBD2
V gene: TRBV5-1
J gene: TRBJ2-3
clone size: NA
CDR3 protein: CASSSRLAGVVTDTQYF
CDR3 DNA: TGCGCCAGCAGCTCAAGACTAGCGGGAGTTGTCACAGATACGCAGTATTTT